These 15 T cell receptor beta chains were sequenced from one sample in a study of identical twins. TCRdb re-called the 5' RACE reads through MiXCR, storing one row per CDR3 protein. The table shows more than 400,000 distinct CDR3 sequences, with roughly 15% occurring only once. This same sample was also taken into another study, of yellow fever vaccine responses in identical twins.

Input material: CD4+ T cells sorted from blood. Receptors originate from a woman younger than 35 in good health.

This chain joins TRBV20-1 and TRBJ2-2; TRBD2 aligns across 10 bases. V gave up 2 bases and J gave up 2 bases; unmatched junction bases: 2. The CDR3 consists of 15 residues. Germline loops: CDR1 DFQATT, CDR2 SNEGSKA (reference sequence). CDR3 sequence: CSARIAGGNTGELFF. The CDR3 region has the DNA TGCAGTGCTAGAATAGCGGGGGGTAACACCGGGGAGCTGTTTTTT.

This clonotype was seen a few times. The chain joins TRBV10-3 to TRBJ2-2, with TRBD2 identical over 7 bases. The CDR3 is made up of 15 amino acids. Germline loops: CDR1 ENHRY, CDR2 SYGVKD. V was clipped by 5 bases and J by 3 bases; unmatched bases: 6. The CDR3: CAISSRDYDTGELFF. The CDR3 DNA reads as TGTGCCATCAGTTCACGGGACTACGACACCGGGGAGCTGTTTTTT.

This chain links TRBV7-3 with TRBJ2-1; 10 bases line up with TRBD2. This CDR3 spans 15 amino acids. Germline V gene data show CDR1 as SGHTA and CDR2 as FQGTGA. Unmatched junction bases numbered 5, after V lost 2 bases and J lost 7 bases. The CDR3 protein is CASSLGLAGENEQFF. CDR3 nucleotide sequence: TGTGCCAGCAGCTTAGGCCTAGCGGGAGAGAATGAGCAGTTCTTC.

V and J are TRBV5-1 and TRBJ2-1; 10 nucleotides match TRBD1. CDR1 and CDR2 (germline): SGHRS, YFSETQ. This CDR3 contains 16 residues. V shed 0 bases and J 7 bases; nucleotides not matched to a gene: 7. CDR3 sequence reads: CASSLAGQGFINEQFF. In DNA, the CDR3 is TGCGCCAGCAGCTTGGCGGGACAGGGGTTTATAAATGAGCAGTTCTTC.

The sample holds a few counts of this clonotype. The chain links TRBV6-4 to TRBJ1-1; no firm D call. V was shortened by 3 bases and J by 4 bases, with 9 bases between the two germline ends. Germline CDR1 and CDR2: MRHNA and SNTAGT. This CDR3 is built from 13 residues. The CDR3 DNA is TGTGCCAGCAGTGAGTCATCCATCACTGAAGCTTTCTTT. Its protein product is CASSESSITEAFF.

The gene calls are TRBV11-2 and TRBJ2-5; 7 positions agree with TRBD2. V lost 5 bases to trimming and J lost 3 bases; unmatched junction nucleotides: 6. The germline CDR1 and CDR2 sequences are SGHAT and FQNNGV. The CDR3 consists of 14 residues. CDR3 amino acids: CASSPWGGEETQYF. DNA of the CDR3: TGTGCCAGCAGCCCGTGGGGGGGAGAAGAGACCCAGTACTTC.

The chain uses TRBV3-1 and TRBJ1-2; no reliable D call. Trimming stripped 1 base from V and 8 bases from J, with 8 bases between. Germline CDR1 reads LGHDT; CDR2 reads YNNKEL (reference sequence). The CDR3 sequence is 12 residues long. The CDR3 region is CASSQVPGGYTF. DNA of the CDR3: TGTGCCAGCAGCCAAGTCCCGGGGGGCTACACCTTC.

The CDR3: CASSGAGSAGGELFF. The CDR3 DNA sequence: TGTGCCAGCAGCGGGGCGGGGTCCGCCGGCGGGGAGCTGTTTTTT. The chain employs TRBV7-6 and TRBJ2-2; possible D gene TRBD2, 6 bases. Germline V gives CDR1 SGHVS, CDR2 FNYEAQ. Between the trimmed V and J ends, which lost 5 bases and 7 bases, there was a span of 17 bases. The CDR3 spans 15 residues.

This clonotype occurred a few times. The chain employs TRBV7-9 and TRBJ2-3; TRBD2 matches 8 bases. There are 14 residues in the CDR3. Germline loops: CDR1 SEHNR, CDR2 FQNEAQ (reference sequence). Losses at the gene ends were 5 bases for V and 1 base for J; bases not matched to a gene: 2. CDR3 sequence: CASSHGGGTDTQYF. The CDR3 coding sequence is TGTGCCAGCAGCCACGGGGGGGGCACAGATACGCAGTATTTT.

This clonotype was seen only a few times. This chain links TRBV9 with TRBJ2-1; 9 bases align to TRBD2. The V gene's germline CDR1 is SGDLS and CDR2 YYNGEE. V shed 0 bases and J 4 bases; nucleotides not matched to a gene: 8. This CDR3 contains 17 residues. Here the CDR3 reads CASSVDPAGGGYNEQFF. In DNA, the CDR3 is TGTGCCAGCAGCGTAGACCCAGCGGGAGGCGGATACAATGAGCAGTTCTTC. Looking up the rest from reference TRBV9 and TRBJ2-1 gives the full variable domain: DSGVTQTPKHLITATGQRVTLRCSPRSGDLSVYWYQQSLDQGLQFLIQYYNGEERAKGNILERFSAQQFPDLHSELNLSSLELGDSALYFCASSVDPAGGGYNEQFFGPGTRLTVL.

This clonotype has more than one count but fewer than ten. The chain carries TRBV20-1 and TRBJ1-1; 7 bases align to TRBD1. The germline gives CDR1 DFQATT, CDR2 SNEGSKA (reference sequence). This CDR3 has 13 amino acids. V lost 5 bases, J lost 2 bases, and 5 bases stayed unmatched. The CDR3 nucleotides read TGCAGTGCTCTCGGGACAGCAAACACTGAAGCTTTCTTT. Translating it yields CSALGTANTEAFF.

The table lists this clonotype with many counts. The gene calls are TRBV12-3 or TRBV12-4 and TRBJ2-3; 9 bases map to TRBD2. Trimming removed 6 bases from V and 1 base from J; junction bases left unmatched: 8. This CDR3 is built from 16 residues. Here the CDR3 reads CASSPVSGGRTDTQYF. The CDR3 region has the DNA TGTGCCAGCAGCCCTGTTAGCGGGGGACGCACAGATACGCAGTATTTT.

In this sample, this clonotype turned up a few times. The V and J genes are TRBV5-1 and TRBJ2-5; no firm D call. Trimming cost V 4 bases and J 0 bases, with 13 bases left between them. The CDR3 is 15 residues long. Germline values: CDR1 SGHRS, CDR2 YFSETQ. The CDR3 sequence: CASSPHDSYQETQYF. CDR3 sequence (DNA): TGCGCCAGCAGCCCCCACGACTCGTACCAAGAGACCCAGTACTTC.

The chain joins TRBV20-1 to TRBJ2-1; D is unclear. Looked up from germline, CDR1 is DFQATT and CDR2 is SNEGSKA (reference sequence). The CDR3 is 15 residues long. V gave up 0 bases and J gave up 3 bases, with 12 bases separating them. The CDR3 coding sequence is TGCAGTGCTAGAGATCTGCGACTCGTCTACAATGAGCAGTTCTTC. This codes for CSARDLRLVYNEQFF.

The chain carries TRBV5-1 and TRBJ1-5; D not resolved. Per germline, CDR1 SGHRS and CDR2 YFSETQ. V was clipped by 4 bases and J by 0 bases, with 14 bases between them. This CDR3 comprises 16 residues. CDR3 region: CASSPGGLDSNQPQHF. CDR3 DNA: TGCGCCAGCAGCCCCGGAGGCCTCGATAGCAATCAGCCCCAGCATTTT.